This entry features one T cell receptor (beta chain) sequence. The data were obtained in a study of T cell changes during pregnancy in multiple sclerosis. CDR3 length: 16 residues. Assay: immunoSEQ multiplex PCR; the TCRdb copy retains only in-frame clones and omits some. The repertoire consists of around 16,000 clones, with 75% to 85% occurring once and the leading ten covering about a sixth. The source of this sequence is a female donor in good health, enrolled as a control in a pregnancy study. Here the sequenced sample was CD8+ T cells from peripheral blood mononuclear cells, taken after pregnancy. The chain couples TRBV1 to TRBJ2-7; the tabulated D call, TRBD2, remains unverified against the DNA. TRBV1 is marked as a pseudogene. CDR3: CTSSPINGGGLTEQYF. Here the CDR3 DNA reads TGCACCAGCAGCCCCATAAATGGCGGGGGTTTGACCGAGCAGTACTTC.